Reported below is one T cell receptor (beta chain). Its antigen is unidentified. The CDR3 has 16 residues. After removal of 7 bases from V and 4 bases from J, the junction contained 14 bases not matched to a gene. Germline loops: CDR1 SQVTM, CDR2 ANQGSEA. This sample is part of a study of shared clonotypes between healthy human individuals. Assay: immunoSEQ multiplex PCR; the TCRdb copy retains only in-frame clones and omits some. Of around 690,000 clones listed, less than 95% are singletons. Study results and limitations: Memory subsets generally showed smaller estimated richness than naive subsets did. The naive CD4 repertoires of four donors were compared, and 5% to 6.5% of clonotypes were shared.

This receptor was identified in a man aged 18-30 years in good health. Some clones in this sample may be carry-over from other donors' samples. Material: memory CD8+ T cells from PBMCs. Subset denoted: CD45RO+ cells pooled with CCR7-negative TemRA cells. The chain is built from TRBV29-1 and TRBJ2-5; 11 nucleotides match TRBD1. In DNA form, the CDR3 reads TGCAGCGCCACGGACAGGGGGCGCGGGGGTCGAGAGACCCAGTACTTC. This sequence encodes CSATDRGRGGRETQYF.